This T cell receptor beta chain was documented in a study of shared clonotypes between healthy human individuals. Across the study: Donors had three CD4 naive, three CD4 memory, two CD8 naive and one CD8 memory plate apiece. Points from the study as a whole: Since donors were few, the genetic and exposure-history diversity represented was limited.

The CDR3 is 15 amino acids. With V trimmed by 7 bases and J by 4 bases, 9 bases remained unmatched. The germline gives CDR1 SEHNR, CDR2 FQNEAQ (reference sequence). As defined, naive CD8 cells were CD45RO-negative and positively selected for CCR7, with terminally differentiated effector memory CD45RA+ cells excluded. The assay was immunoSEQ multiplex PCR, and TCRdb's table has in-frame clones only and misses some. The top ten hold around 1.2% of the sample, which has 1.5 million to 2.5 million clones, about 95% seen once. On this clone itself: Its antigen is unknown.

The V gene is TRBV7-9, the J gene TRBJ2-2; 7 bases agree with TRBD1. This TCR came from a man younger than 35 in good health. Sequenced input: naive CD8+ T cells sorted from blood. CDR3 in DNA: TGTGCCAGCACCTCAACAGGGGTAATCACCGGGGAGCTGTTTTTT. As protein: CASTSTGVITGELFF.